This T cell receptor (beta chain) is from a study of cytomegalovirus exposure and HLA in healthy donors. Study-level information: According to later analysis, the same platform produced the 120 validation and several hundred first-cohort repertoires. Whole-study results and caveats: The authors enumerated 150 to 200 TCR beta chains as linked to cytomegalovirus. Rare TCR sequences dominated, though some public TCRs recurred in many donors. Cytomegalovirus status was reportedly diagnosed by the classifier with high sensitivity and specificity.

A remark on this clone: Its antigen is not known.

CDR1 is SGHRS, CDR2 YFSETQ, per germline. This CDR3 comprises 15 residues. Trimming left V 5 bases short and J 0 bases short, with 12 bases between. The protocol was immunoSEQ multiplex PCR, while the TCRdb copy is restricted to in-frame clones and leaves out a portion. The sample consists of 200,000 or so clones, roughly 84% of them appearing once. The clonotype originates from a woman in her 30s in good health and CMV-seropositive. Sequenced material: PBMCs. This sequence joins TRBV5-1 and TRBJ2-1; D possibly corresponds to TRBD1 (5 bases). CDR3 loop: CASRVQASSYNEQFF. The CDR3, as DNA: TGCGCCAGCAGGGTACAGGCTAGCTCCTACAATGAGCAGTTCTTC.